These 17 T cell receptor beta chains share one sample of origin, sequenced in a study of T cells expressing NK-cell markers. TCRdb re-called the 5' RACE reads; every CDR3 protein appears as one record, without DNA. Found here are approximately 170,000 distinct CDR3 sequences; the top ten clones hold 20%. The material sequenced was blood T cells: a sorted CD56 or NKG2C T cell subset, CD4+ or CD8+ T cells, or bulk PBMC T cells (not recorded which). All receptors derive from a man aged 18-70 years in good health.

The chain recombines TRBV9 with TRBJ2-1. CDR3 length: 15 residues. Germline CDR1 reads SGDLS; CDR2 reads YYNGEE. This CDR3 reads CASSDSGSIYNEQFF.

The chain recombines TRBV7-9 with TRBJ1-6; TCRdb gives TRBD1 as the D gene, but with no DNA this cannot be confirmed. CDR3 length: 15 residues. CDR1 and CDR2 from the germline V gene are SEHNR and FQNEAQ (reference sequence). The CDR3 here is CASSLKGVDNSPLHF.

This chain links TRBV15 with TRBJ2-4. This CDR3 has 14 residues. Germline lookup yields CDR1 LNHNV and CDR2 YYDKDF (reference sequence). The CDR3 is CATSSTEDRNIQYF.

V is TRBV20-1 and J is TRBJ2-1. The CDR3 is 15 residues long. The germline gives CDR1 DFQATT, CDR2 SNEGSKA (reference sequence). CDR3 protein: CSALGIVGLYNEQFF.

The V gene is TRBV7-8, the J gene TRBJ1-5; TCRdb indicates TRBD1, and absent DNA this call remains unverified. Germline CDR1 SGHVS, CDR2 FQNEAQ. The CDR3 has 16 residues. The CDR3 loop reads CASSLEVKQGGLPQHF.

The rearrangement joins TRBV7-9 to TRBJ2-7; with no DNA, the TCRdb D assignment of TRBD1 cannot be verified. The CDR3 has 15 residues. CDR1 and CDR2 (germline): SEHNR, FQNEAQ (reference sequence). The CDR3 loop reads CASSPGRLVTYEQYF.

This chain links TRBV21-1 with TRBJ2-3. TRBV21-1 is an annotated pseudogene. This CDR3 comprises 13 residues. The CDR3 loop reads CASSKAPVDTQYF.

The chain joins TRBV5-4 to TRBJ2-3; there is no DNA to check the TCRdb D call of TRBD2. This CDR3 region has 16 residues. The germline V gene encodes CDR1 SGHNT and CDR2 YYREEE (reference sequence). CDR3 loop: CASSSLAGGGTDTQYF.

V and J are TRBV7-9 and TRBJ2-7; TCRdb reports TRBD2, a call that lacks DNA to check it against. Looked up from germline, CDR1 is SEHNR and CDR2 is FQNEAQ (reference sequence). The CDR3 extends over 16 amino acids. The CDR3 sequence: CASSSITGTRSHEQYF.

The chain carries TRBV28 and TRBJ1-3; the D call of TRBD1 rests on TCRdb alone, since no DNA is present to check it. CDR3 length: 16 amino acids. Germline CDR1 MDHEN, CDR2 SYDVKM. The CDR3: CASSTGTRHSGNTIYF.

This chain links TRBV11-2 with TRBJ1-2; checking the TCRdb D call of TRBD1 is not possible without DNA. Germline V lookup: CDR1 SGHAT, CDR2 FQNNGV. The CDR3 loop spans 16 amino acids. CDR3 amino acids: CASSLYRDNYNYGYTF.

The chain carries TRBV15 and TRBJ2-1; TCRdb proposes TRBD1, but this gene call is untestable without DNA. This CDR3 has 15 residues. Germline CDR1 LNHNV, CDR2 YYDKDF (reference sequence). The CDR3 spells CATSRAGSIYNEQFF.

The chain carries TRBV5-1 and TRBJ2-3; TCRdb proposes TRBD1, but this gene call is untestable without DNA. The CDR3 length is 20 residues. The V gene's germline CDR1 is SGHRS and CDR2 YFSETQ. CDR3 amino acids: CASSLLFLAQTGDGSNTQYF.

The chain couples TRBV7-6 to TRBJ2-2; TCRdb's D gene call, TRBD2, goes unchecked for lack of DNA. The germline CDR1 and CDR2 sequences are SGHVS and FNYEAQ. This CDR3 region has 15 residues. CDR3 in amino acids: CASSLVGTSTGELFF.

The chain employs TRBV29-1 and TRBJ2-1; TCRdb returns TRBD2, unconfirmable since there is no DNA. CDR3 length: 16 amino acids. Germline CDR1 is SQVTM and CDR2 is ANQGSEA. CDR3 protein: CSVEDGLGRAGNEQFF.

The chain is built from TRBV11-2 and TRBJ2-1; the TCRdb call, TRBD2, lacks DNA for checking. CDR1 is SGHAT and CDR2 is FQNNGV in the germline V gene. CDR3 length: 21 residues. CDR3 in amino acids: CASSLVPMTSGGHSSYNEQFF.

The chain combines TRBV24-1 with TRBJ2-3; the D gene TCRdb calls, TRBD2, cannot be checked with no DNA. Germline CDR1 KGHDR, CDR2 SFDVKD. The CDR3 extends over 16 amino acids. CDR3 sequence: CATSGGLAGGTDTQYF.